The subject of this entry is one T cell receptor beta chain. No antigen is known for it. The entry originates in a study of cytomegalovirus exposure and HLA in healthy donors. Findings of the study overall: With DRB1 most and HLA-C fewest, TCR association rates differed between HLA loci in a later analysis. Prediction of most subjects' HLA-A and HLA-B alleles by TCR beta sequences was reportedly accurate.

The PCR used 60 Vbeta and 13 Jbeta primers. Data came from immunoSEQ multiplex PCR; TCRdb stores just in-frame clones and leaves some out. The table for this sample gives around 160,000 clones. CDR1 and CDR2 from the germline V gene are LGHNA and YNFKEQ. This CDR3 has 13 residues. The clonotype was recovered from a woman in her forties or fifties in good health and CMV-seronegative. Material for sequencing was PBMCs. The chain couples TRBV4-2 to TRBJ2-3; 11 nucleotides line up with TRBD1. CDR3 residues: CAAGTGGADTQYF. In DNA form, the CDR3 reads TGTGCTGCAGGGACAGGGGGAGCGGATACGCAGTATTTT.